The clone carrying this TCR beta chain was observed a handful of times. Its target is not known. Possible read error: a much larger clone is one base away. Any gene name here is a mouse gene name. The read is 3 residues too short to cover the CDR3 end, so that end is filled in from the germline J gene. Other DNA sequences in the sample encode the same CDR3. The record originates from a study of CD8+ T cells in alopecia areata. Looking at the study overall: Female C3H/HeJ mice aged about 7-11 weeks received skin from roughly 6-12-month-old C3H/HeJ donors with spontaneous alopecia. Points from the study as a whole: Researchers reported that TCR sharing among patients proved less clear than in mice, possibly HLA-linked. Normal scalp showed lower clonality than lesional scalp, especially alopecia totalis/universalis.

The pooled cutaneous lymph node cells were sorted using several markers (CD4, CD8alpha, NKG2D, NKG2ACE and others). V lost 5 bases, J lost 4 bases, and 10 bases lay in between. The CDR3 covers 14 residues. CDR1 and CDR2 (germline): NNHDY, SYVADS. cDNA prepared by RNA extraction and subsequent reverse transcription served as the template for sequencing. Repertoires were generated with immunoSEQ multiplex PCR, while TCRdb's copy carries only in-frame clones and drops some. The sample lists under 350,000 clones, none appearing once, the ten largest making up more than 1%. Sequencing was carried out using CD4+ T cells sorted from a lymph node. The V gene is TRBV13-3, the J gene TRBJ1-6; the D gene is possibly TRBD1 (6 bases). TRBJ1-6 is identified as an open reading frame with a role that is uncertain. The sequence was collected from a C3H/HeJ mouse with alopecia areata. MHC haplotype: H2-k. The sequenced part of the CDR3 DNA is TGTGCCAGCAGCCCCGGACAGTATAATTCGCCC. This translates into CASSPGQYNSP. The full-length CDR3 reads as CASSPGQYNSPLYF.